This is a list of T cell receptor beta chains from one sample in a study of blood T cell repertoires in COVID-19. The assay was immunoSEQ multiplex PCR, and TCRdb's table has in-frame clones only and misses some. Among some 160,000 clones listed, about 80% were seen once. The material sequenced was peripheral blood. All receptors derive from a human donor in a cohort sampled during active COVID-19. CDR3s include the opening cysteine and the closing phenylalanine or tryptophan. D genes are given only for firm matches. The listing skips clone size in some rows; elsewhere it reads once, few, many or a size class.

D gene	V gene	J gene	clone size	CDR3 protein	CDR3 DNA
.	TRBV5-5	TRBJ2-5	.	CASSPGVETQYF	TGTGCCAGCAGCCCAGGGGTCGAGACCCAGTACTTC
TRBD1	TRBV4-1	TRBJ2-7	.	CASSQVGGGYEQYF	TGCGCCAGCAGCCAAGTAGGGGGCGGATACGAGCAGTACTTC
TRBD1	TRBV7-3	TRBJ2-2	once	CASSNRGLNTGELFF	TGTGCCAGCAGTAACAGGGGCCTGAACACCGGGGAGCTGTTTTTT
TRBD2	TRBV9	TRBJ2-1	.	CASSATSGLYNEQFF	TGTGCCAGCAGCGCGACTAGCGGGTTGTACAATGAGCAGTTCTTC
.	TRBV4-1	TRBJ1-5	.	CASSHGEGKVSNQPQHF	TGCGCCAGCAGCCATGGGGAGGGGAAGGTTAGCAATCAGCCCCAGCATTTT
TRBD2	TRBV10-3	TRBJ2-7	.	CAISERTSGPYEQYF	TGTGCCATCAGTGAAAGGACTAGCGGACCCTACGAGCAGTACTTC
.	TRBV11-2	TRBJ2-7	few	CASSLEVYVTGQYF	TGTGCCAGCAGCTTAGAGGTTTACGTCACTGGGCAGTACTTC
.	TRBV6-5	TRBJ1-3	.	CASGSGSSGNTIYF	TGTGCCAGCGGATCGGGGAGCTCTGGAAACACCATATATTTT
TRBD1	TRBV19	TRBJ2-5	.	CASSIWGQGTETQYF	TGTGCCAGTAGTATATGGGGACAGGGGACGGAGACCCAGTACTTC
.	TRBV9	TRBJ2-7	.	CASSVGPQAHEQYF	TGTGCCAGCAGCGTCGGCCCTCAGGCACACGAGCAGTACTTC
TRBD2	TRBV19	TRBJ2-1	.	CASSIGTSGGNEQFF	TGTGCCAGTAGTATAGGTACTAGCGGGGGCAATGAGCAGTTCTTC
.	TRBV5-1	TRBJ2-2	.	CASSRETNTGELFF	TGCGCCAGCAGCCGGGAAACGAACACCGGGGAGCTGTTTTTT
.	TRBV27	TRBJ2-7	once	CASSLFQGQFLYEQYF	TGTGCCAGCAGTTTATTCCAGGGGCAGTTTTTGTACGAGCAGTACTTC
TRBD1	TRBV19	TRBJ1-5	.	CASSIIGDSYQPQHF	TGTGCCAGTAGTATAATCGGGGACAGCTATCAGCCCCAGCATTTT
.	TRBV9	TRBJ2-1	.	CASSGGLYVGNEQFF	TGTGCCAGCAGCGGGGGCCTTTACGTCGGCAATGAGCAGTTCTTC
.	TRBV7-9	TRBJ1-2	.	CASSFDMNYGYTF	TGTGCCAGCAGCTTTGACATGAACTATGGCTACACCTTC
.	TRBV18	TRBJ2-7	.	CASSPAAMGEQYF	TGTGCCAGCTCACCAGCGGCAATGGGTGAGCAGTACTTC
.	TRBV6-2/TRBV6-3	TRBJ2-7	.	CASSLKRGEQYF	TGTGCCAGCAGTCTTAAACGGGGCGAGCAGTACTTC
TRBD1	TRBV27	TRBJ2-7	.	CASSKWRDRVYEQYF	TGTGCCAGCAGTAAATGGCGGGACAGGGTGTACGAGCAGTACTTC
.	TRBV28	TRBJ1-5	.	CASSSAGGRTYQPQHF	TGTGCCAGCAGTTCCGCAGGAGGGCGGACTTATCAGCCCCAGCATTTT
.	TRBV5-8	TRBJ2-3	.	CASSHDRLNAYTQYF	TGTGCCAGCAGCCACGACAGACTCAATGCTTATACGCAGTATTTT
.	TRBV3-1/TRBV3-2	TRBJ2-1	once	CASSQDGTHEQFF	TGTGCCAGCAGCCAAGATGGGACACATGAGCAGTTCTTC
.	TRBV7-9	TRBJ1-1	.	CASSLFNEAGTEAFF	TGTGCCAGCAGCTTATTTAATGAGGCGGGCACTGAAGCTTTCTTT
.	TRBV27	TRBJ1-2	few	CASSSGYYGYTF	TGTGCCAGCAGTTCAGGTTACTATGGCTACACCTTC